The 11 T cell receptor beta chains given below trace back to one sample, sequenced in a study of blood T cell repertoires in COVID-19 (dated by TCRdb to about 2020). Library prep was done by the immunoSEQ multiplex PCR assay. The immuneACCESS repertoire file appears here via TCRdb, limited to in-frame rearrangements. These files lack a portion of the clones; in checked studies, under half of the deficit traces to unresolved V genes, and the cause of the others is not known. The sample contains some 240,000 clones, 85% of them found a single time. The leading ten clones occupy over 2% of the sample. The sample was peripheral blood. Every receptor here comes from a woman aged 70-85 years with COVID-19, enrolled during active disease.

This chain connects TRBV19 to TRBJ1-5; 7 positions agree with TRBD1. Unmatched junction bases numbered 18, after V lost 6 bases and J lost 4 bases. The germline gives CDR1 LNHDA, CDR2 SQIVND (reference sequence). The CDR3 totals 18 residues. The CDR3 loop reads CASSTARQGKGQNQPQHF. CDR3 nucleotide sequence: TGTGCCAGTAGCACAGCCAGACAGGGAAAGGGTCAAAATCAGCCCCAGCATTTT.

This chain uses TRBV2 with TRBJ1-5; the match to TRBD1 covers 8 bases. V was clipped by 2 bases and J by 7 bases; unmatched bases: 4. Germline CDR1 is SNHLY and CDR2 is FYNNEI. This CDR3 is 14 amino acids long. The CDR3: CASSERQGQQPQHF. CDR3 nucleotides: TGTGCCAGCAGTGAACGACAGGGGCAACAGCCCCAGCATTTT.

This sequence joins TRBV11-2 and TRBJ1-2, with 11 bases aligning to TRBD1. Trimming took 0 bases from V and 8 from J; bases not matched to a gene: 8. The germline V gene has CDR1 SGHAT and CDR2 FQNNGV. The CDR3 contains 16 residues. The CDR3 reads CASSLELGTGGEGYTF. The CDR3 nucleotides read TGTGCCAGCAGCTTAGAGTTGGGGACAGGGGGAGAAGGCTACACCTTC.

The chain combines TRBV29-1 with TRBJ1-2; no clear D. The CDR3 totals 13 residues. Germline CDR1 reads SQVTM; CDR2 reads ANQGSEA. V lost 3 bases and J 3 bases, leaving 11 bases between the germline ends. This chain's CDR3 is CSVDIGMDYGYTF. CDR3 sequence (DNA): TGCAGCGTTGATATCGGGATGGACTATGGCTACACCTTC. Based on the CDR3 plus reference TRBV29-1 and TRBJ1-2, the full variable domain is SAVISQKPSRDICQRGTSLTIQCQVDSQVTMMFWYRQQPGQSLTLIATANQGSEATYESGFVIDKFPISRPNLTFSTLTVSNMSPEDSSIYLCSVDIGMDYGYTFGSGTRLTVV.

The rearrangement links TRBV6-5 to TRBJ1-5; D is perhaps TRBD1 (5 bases). CDR3 size: 15 residues. Trimming pared 7 bases from V and 7 bases from J, leaving 20 bases between. The germline CDR1 and CDR2 sequences are MNHEY and SVGAGI. The CDR3: CASKPLEGVVQPQHF. The CDR3 DNA reads as TGTGCCAGCAAGCCCTTGGAAGGGGTGGTGCAGCCCCAGCATTTT.

The chain couples TRBV6-5 to TRBJ1-5; D may be TRBD1 (5 bases). V gave up 6 bases and J gave up 5 bases, with 17 bases separating them. Germline V lookup: CDR1 MNHEY, CDR2 SVGAGI. This CDR3 comprises 15 residues. The CDR3 is CASRMTVNPYQPQHF. In DNA, the CDR3 is TGTGCCAGCAGGATGACAGTGAACCCCTATCAGCCCCAGCATTTT.

This rearrangement joins TRBV5-1 to TRBJ1-5; D uncertain. The CDR3 length is 13 residues. Trimming took off 0 bases at V and 6 bases at J, with 7 bases between the two ends. CDR1 SGHRS and CDR2 YFSETQ come from the germline V gene. DNA of the CDR3: TGCGCCAGCAGCTTGGCCAGCGGTCAGCCCCAGCATTTT. It is translated as CASSLASGQPQHF. Together with reference TRBV5-1 and TRBJ1-5, the CDR3 gives the full variable domain: KAGVTQTPRYLIKTRGQQVTLSCSPISGHRSVSWYQQTPGQGLQFLFEYFSETQRNKGNFPGRFSGRQFSNSRSEMNVSTLELGDSALYLCASSLASGQPQHFGDGTRLSIL.

The chain uses TRBV7-9 and TRBJ2-7; D uncertain. The CDR3 covers 16 residues. Germline values: CDR1 SEHNR, CDR2 FQNEAQ (reference sequence). V was clipped by 5 bases and J by 7 bases, with 24 bases between them. CDR3 nucleotide sequence: TGTGCCAGCAGCGCTTTGGGTCTAGGCATCGGCTCAGAGCAGTACTTC. Encoded protein: CASSALGLGIGSEQYF.

The genes are TRBV19 and TRBJ2-2; a possible D gene is TRBD2 (5 bases). The CDR3 has 15 amino acids. Trimming removed 2 bases from V and 5 bases from J, with 12 bases in between. CDR1 is LNHDA and CDR2 is SQIVND in the germline V gene (reference sequence). The DNA of the CDR3 is TGTGCCAGTAGTATAAAGGAGGAAAGAACCGGGGAGCTGTTTTTT. It is translated as CASSIKEERTGELFF.

V gene TRBV7-8 combines with J gene TRBJ1-5, with 8 nucleotides matching TRBD1. The CDR3 length is 15 residues. The germline V gene has CDR1 SGHVS and CDR2 FQNEAQ. With V trimmed by 4 bases and J by 7 bases, 9 bases remained unmatched. The CDR3 is CASSSRTGTPQPQHF. DNA of the CDR3: TGTGCCAGCAGCTCCCGGACAGGGACACCCCAGCCCCAGCATTTT.

This clone was seen just once. The J gene is TRBJ1-2, the V gene TRBV5-1; D not resolved. Germline CDR1 is SGHRS and CDR2 is YFSETQ. The CDR3 covers 18 residues. Trimming removed 5 bases at V and 0 bases at J, with 23 bases between. The CDR3 nucleotides read TGCGCCAGCAGTTTAGGTCCCTTAGGAGTCGGCTCTAACTATGGCTACACCTTC. Its protein product is CASSLGPLGVGSNYGYTF.